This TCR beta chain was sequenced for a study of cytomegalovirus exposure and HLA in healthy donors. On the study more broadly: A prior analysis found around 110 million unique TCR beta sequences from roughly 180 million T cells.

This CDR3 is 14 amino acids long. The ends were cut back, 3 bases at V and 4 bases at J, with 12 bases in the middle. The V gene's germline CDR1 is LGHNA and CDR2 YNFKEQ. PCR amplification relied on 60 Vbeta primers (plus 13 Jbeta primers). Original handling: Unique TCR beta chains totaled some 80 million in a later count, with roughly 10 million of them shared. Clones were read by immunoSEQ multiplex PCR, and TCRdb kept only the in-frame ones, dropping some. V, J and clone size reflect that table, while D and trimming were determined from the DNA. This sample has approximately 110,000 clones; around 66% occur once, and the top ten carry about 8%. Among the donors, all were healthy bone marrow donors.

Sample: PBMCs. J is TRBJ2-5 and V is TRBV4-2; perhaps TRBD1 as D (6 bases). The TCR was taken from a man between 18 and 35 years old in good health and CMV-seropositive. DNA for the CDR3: TGTGCCAGCAGCCACCCACAACAGGGAGAGACCCAGTACTTC. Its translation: CASSHPQQGETQYF.